This record covers a single T cell receptor (beta chain). Its antigen is unknown. This CDR3 has 13 residues. V gave up 8 bases and J gave up 4 bases, with 12 bases separating them. Per germline, CDR1 LGHDT and CDR2 YNNKEL (reference sequence). The sample belongs to a study of T cell responses to AZD1222 COVID-19 vaccine. The table came from immunoSEQ multiplex PCR; TCRdb's copy has only in-frame clones and leaves some out. The sample yields roughly 140,000 clones, approximately 94% seen once. Study-wide results and limits: Every sample of the repertoires postdated the peak T cell response. Of the AZD1222 recipients, only 5 or 6 were seropositive at baseline. Spike-wide vaccine-associated CD4 TCRs dominated at 160-218 and 743-854. White British people made up most donors, females outnumbered males, and clonal diversity was possibly underestimated.

This sequence joins TRBV3-1 (or the pseudogene TRBV3-2) and TRBJ2-1; no clear D. This specimen consisted of peripheral blood, obtained on day 0 of AZD1222 vaccination. This clonotype was sampled from an adult in good health. The chain's CDR3 is CASWLGGYNEQFF. CDR3 sequence (DNA): TGTGCCAGCTGGCTTGGCGGTTACAATGAGCAGTTCTTC.